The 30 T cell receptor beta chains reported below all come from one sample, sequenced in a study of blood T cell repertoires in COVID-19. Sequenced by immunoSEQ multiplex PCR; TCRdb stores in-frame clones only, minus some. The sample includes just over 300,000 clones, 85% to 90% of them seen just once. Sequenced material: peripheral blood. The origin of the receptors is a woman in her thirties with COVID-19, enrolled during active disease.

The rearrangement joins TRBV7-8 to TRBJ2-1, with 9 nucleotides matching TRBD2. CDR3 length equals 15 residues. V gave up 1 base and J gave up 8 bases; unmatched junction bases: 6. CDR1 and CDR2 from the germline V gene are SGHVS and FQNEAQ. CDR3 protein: CASSLVAGAGYEQFF. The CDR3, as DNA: TGTGCCAGCAGCTTAGTAGCGGGGGCCGGGTATGAGCAGTTCTTC.

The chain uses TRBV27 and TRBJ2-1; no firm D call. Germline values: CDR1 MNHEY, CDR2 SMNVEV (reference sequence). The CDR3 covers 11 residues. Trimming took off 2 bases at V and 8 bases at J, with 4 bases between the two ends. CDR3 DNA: TGTGCCAGCAGTTTAGGCTATGAGCAGTTCTTC. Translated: CASSLGYEQFF.

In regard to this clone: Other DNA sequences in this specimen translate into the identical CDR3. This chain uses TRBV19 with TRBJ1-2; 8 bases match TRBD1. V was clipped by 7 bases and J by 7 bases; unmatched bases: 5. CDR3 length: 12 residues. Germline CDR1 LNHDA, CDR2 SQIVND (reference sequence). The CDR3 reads CASNQGAGGYTF. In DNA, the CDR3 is TGTGCCAGTAACCAGGGGGCAGGTGGCTACACCTTC.

CDR3 bases: TGTGCCAGTAGAAAAAACGGACAGGGGGTCGGAGTTCGGACCGGGGAGCTGTTTTTT. This encodes CASRKNGQGVGVRTGELFF. V usage is TRBV19 and J usage is TRBJ2-2, with 10 nucleotides matching TRBD1. Trimming removed 6 bases from V and 5 bases from J; junction bases left unmatched: 18. This CDR3 contains 19 residues. The V gene's germline CDR1 is LNHDA and CDR2 SQIVND (reference sequence).

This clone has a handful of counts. CDR3: CASSQGIAGGLAKNIQYF. The CDR3 coding sequence is TGCGCCAGCAGCCAGGGGATTGCGGGGGGATTAGCCAAAAACATTCAGTACTTC. The genes are TRBV4-1 and TRBJ2-4; 8 bases line up with TRBD2. The CDR3 runs to 18 residues. The V segment lost 3 bases and the J segment 0 bases; nucleotides outside the gene matches: 10. From germline, CDR1 is MGHRA and CDR2 YSYEKL.

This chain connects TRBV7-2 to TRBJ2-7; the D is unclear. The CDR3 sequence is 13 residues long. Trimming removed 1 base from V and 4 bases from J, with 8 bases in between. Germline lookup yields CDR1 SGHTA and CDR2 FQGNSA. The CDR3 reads CASSLGSVYEQYF. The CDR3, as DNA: TGTGCCAGCAGCTTAGGATCGGTTTACGAGCAGTACTTC.

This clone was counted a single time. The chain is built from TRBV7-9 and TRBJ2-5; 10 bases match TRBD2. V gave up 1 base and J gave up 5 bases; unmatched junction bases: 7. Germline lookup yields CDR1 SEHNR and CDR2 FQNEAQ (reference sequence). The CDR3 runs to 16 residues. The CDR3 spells CASSLGGLARWETQYF. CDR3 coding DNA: TGTGCCAGCAGCTTAGGGGGACTAGCGAGGTGGGAGACCCAGTACTTC.

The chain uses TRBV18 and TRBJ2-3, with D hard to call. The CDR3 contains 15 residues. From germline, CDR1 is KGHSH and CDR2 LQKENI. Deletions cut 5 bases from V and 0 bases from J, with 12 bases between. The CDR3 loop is CASSLGSPSTDTQYF. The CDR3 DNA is TGTGCCAGCTCATTGGGCAGCCCTAGCACAGATACGCAGTATTTT.

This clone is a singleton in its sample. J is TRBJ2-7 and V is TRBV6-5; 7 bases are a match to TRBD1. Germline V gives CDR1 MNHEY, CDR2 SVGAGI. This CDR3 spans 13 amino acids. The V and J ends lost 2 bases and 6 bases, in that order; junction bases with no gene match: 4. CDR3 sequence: CASSYLTGAEQYF. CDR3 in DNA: TGTGCCAGCAGTTACCTCACAGGGGCCGAGCAGTACTTC.

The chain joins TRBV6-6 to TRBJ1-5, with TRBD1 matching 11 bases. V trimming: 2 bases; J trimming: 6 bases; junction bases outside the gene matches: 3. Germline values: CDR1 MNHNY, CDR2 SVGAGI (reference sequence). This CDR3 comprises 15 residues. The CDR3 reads CASSYAGQGAQPQHF. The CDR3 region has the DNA TGTGCCAGCAGTTACGCCGGACAGGGGGCTCAGCCCCAGCATTTT.

The CDR3 here is CASSTITGPGNTEAFF. For the CDR3, the DNA is TGTGCCAGCAGCACCATAACAGGCCCCGGGAACACTGAAGCTTTCTTT. This chain joins TRBV5-5 and TRBJ1-1; the D gene is possibly TRBD1 (5 bases). The CDR3 spans 16 residues. In germline, CDR1 is SGHKS, CDR2 YYEKEE (reference sequence). Trimming shortened V by 4 bases and J by 1 base, and 17 bases separated the two germline ends.

The CDR3 region is CASSQGWSNQPQHF. CDR3 coding DNA: TGTGCCAGCAGCCAGGGGTGGAGCAATCAGCCCCAGCATTTT. The rearrangement uses TRBV6-6 and TRBJ1-5, with D perhaps matching TRBD1 (6 bases). V lost 6 bases to trimming and J lost 1 base, with 10 bases between them. The CDR3 is 14 residues long. CDR1 MNHNY and CDR2 SVGAGI come from the germline V gene (reference sequence).

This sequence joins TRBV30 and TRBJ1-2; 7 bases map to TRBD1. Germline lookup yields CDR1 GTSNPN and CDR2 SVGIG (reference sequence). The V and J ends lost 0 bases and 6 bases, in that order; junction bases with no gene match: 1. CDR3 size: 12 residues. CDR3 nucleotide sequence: TGTGCCTGGAGTGTAACAGGGGATGGCTACACCTTC. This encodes CAWSVTGDGYTF.

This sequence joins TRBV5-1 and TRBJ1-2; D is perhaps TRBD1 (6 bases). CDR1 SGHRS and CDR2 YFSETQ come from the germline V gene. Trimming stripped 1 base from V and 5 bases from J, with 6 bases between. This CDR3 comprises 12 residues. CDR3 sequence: CASSLTGYGYTF. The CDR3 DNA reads TGCGCCAGCAGCTTGACAGGGTATGGCTACACCTTC. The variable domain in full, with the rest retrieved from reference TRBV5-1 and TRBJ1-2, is KAGVTQTPRYLIKTRGQQVTLSCSPISGHRSVSWYQQTPGQGLQFLFEYFSETQRNKGNFPGRFSGRQFSNSRSEMNVSTLELGDSALYLCASSLTGYGYTFGSGTRLTVV.

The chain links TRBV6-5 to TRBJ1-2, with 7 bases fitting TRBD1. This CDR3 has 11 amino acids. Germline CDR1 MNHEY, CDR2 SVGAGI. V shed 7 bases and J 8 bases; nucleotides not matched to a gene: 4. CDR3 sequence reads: CASNRGGGYTF. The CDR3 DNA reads TGTGCCAGCAACCGAGGGGGCGGCTACACCTTC.

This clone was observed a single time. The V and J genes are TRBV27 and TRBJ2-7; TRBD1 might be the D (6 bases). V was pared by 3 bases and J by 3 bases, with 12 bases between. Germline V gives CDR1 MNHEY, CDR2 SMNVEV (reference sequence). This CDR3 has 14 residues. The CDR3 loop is CASSFRTADYEQYF. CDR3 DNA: TGTGCCAGCAGTTTCCGGACAGCCGACTACGAGCAGTACTTC.

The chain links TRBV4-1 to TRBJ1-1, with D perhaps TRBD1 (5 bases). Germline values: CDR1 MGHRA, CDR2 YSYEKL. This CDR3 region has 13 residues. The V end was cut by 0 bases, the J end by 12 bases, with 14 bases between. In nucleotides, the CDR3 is TGCGCCAGCAGCCAAGAACGACGCGGGGGATCTTTCTTT. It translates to CASSQERRGGSFF.

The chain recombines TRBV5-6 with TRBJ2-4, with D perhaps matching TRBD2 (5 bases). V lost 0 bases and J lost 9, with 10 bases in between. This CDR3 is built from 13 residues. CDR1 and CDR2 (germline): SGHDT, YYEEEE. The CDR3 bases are TGTGCCAGCAGCTTGGGACTAACGGGCATTCAGTACTTC. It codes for CASSLGLTGIQYF.

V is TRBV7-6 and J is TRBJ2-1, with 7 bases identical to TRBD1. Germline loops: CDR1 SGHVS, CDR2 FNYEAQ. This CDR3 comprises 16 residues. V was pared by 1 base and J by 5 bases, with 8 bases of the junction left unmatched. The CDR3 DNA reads TGTGCCAGCAGCTTAGGATCGGCAGGGGGACACAATGAGCAGTTCTTC. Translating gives CASSLGSAGGHNEQFF.

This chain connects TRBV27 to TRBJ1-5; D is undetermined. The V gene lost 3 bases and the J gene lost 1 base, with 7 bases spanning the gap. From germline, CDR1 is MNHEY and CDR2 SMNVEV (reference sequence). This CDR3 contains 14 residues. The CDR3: CASSFHSSNQPQHF. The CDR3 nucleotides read TGTGCCAGCAGTTTCCACAGCAGCAATCAGCCCCAGCATTTT.

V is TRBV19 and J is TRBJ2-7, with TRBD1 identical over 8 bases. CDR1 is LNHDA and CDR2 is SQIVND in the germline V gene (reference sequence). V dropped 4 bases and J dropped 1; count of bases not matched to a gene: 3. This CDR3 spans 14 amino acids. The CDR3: CASSKGQVSYEQYV. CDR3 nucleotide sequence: TGTGCCAGTAGTAAGGGACAGGTATCCTACGAGCAGTACGTC.

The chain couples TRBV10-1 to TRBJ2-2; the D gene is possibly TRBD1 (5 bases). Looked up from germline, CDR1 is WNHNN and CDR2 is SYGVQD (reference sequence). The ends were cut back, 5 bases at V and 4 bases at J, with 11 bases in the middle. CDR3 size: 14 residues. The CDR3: CASSLRASTGELFF. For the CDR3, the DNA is TGCGCCAGCAGTCTCAGGGCGAGCACCGGGGAGCTGTTTTTT.

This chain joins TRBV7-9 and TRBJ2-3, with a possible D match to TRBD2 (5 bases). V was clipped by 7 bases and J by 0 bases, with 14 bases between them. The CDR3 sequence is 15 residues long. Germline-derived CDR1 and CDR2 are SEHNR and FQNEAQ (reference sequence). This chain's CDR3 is CASTTSRTSTDTQYF. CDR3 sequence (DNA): TGTGCCAGCACCACTTCCCGGACTAGCACAGATACGCAGTATTTT.

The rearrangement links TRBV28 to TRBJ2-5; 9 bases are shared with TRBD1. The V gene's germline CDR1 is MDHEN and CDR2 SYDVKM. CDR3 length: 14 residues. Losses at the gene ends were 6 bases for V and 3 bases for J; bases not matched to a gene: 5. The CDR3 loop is CASSQTGGEETQYF. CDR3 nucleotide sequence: TGTGCCAGCAGCCAAACAGGGGGCGAAGAGACCCAGTACTTC.

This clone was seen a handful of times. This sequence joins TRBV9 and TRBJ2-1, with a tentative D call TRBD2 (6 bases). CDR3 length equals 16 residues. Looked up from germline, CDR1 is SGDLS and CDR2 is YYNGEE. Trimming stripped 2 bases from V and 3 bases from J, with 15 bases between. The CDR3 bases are TGTGCCAGCAGCGTGGGGGGAGCGATAGGCTACAATGAGCAGTTCTTC. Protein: CASSVGGAIGYNEQFF.

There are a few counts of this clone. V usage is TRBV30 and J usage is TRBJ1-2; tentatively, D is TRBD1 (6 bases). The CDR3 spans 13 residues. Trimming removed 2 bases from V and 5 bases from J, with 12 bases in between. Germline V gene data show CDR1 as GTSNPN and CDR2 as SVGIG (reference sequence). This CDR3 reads CAWSLQGFYGYTF. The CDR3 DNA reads TGTGCCTGGAGTTTACAGGGTTTTTATGGCTACACCTTC.

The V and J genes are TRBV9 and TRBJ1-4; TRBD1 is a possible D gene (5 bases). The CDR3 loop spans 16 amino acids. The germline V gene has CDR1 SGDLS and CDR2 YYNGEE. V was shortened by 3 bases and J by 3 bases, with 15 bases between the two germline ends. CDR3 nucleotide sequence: TGTGCCAGCAGCGCCAACCGGGGGGTCCCTAATGAAAAACTGTTTTTT. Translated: CASSANRGVPNEKLFF. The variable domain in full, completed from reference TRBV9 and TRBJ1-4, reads DSGVTQTPKHLITATGQRVTLRCSPRSGDLSVYWYQQSLDQGLQFLIQYYNGEERAKGNILERFSAQQFPDLHSELNLSSLELGDSALYFCASSANRGVPNEKLFFGSGTQLSVL.

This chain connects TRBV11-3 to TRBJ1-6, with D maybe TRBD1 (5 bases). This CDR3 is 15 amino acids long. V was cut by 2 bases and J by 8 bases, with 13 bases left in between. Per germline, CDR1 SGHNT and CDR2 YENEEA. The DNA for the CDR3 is TGTGCCAGCAGCTTAAGCCCAGGGTTGGATTCACCCCTCCACTTT. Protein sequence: CASSLSPGLDSPLHF.

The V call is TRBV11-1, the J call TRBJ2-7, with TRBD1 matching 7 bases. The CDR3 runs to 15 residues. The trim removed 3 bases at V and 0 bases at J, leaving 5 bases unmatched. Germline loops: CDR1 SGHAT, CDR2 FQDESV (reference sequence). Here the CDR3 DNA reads TGTGCCAGCAGCTTTGACAGGGCCTTCTCCTACGAGCAGTACGTC. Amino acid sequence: CASSFDRAFSYEQYV.

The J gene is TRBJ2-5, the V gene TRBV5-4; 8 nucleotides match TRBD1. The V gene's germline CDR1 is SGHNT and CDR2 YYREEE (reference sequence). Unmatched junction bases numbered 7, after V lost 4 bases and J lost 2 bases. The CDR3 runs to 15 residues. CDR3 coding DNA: TGTGCCAGCAGCGTGTACACAGGGGGTCAAGAGACCCAGTACTTC. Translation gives CASSVYTGGQETQYF.